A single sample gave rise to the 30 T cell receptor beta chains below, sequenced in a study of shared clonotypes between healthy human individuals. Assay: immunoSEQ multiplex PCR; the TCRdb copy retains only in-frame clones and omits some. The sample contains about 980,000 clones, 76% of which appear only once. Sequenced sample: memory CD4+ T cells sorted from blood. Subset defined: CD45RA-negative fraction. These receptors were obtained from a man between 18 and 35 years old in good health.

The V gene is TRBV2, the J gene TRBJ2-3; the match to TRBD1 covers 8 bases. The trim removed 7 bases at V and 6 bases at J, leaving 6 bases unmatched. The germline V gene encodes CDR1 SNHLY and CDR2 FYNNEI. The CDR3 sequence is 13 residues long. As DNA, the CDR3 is TGTGCCAGCACCGGACAGGGTCGGGATACGCAGTATTTT. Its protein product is CASTGQGRDTQYF.

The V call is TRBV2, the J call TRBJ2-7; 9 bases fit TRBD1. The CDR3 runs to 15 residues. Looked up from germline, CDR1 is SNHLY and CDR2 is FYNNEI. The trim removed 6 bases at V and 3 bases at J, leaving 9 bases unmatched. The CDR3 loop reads CASRIDRGEHYEQYF. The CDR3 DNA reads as TGTGCCAGCAGAATTGACAGGGGGGAGCACTACGAGCAGTACTTC.

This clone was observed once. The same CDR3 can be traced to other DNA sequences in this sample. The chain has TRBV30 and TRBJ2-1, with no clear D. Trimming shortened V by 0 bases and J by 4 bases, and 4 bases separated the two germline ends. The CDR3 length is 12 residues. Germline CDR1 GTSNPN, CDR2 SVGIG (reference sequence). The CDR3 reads CAWSVRYNEQFF. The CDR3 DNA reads TGTGCCTGGAGTGTACGGTACAATGAGCAGTTCTTC.

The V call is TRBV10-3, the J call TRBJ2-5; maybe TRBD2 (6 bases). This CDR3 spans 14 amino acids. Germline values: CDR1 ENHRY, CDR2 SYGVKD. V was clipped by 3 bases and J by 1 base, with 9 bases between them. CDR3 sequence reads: CAISDGRGQETQYF. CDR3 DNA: TGTGCCATCAGTGACGGGAGAGGCCAAGAGACCCAGTACTTC.

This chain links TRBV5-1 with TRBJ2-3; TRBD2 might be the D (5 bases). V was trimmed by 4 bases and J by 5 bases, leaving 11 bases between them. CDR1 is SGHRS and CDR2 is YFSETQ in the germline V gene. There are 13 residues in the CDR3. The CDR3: CASSPDLIDTQYF. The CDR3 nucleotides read TGCGCCAGCAGCCCGGACTTGATAGATACGCAGTATTTT.

CDR3 amino acids: CASSFQRLSNEQFF. In DNA form, the CDR3 reads TGTGCCAGCAGCTTCCAGAGACTATCAAATGAGCAGTTCTTC. The chain has TRBV11-2 and TRBJ2-1; TRBD2 is a possible D gene (5 bases). V was clipped by 3 bases and J by 7 bases, with 13 bases between them. The germline gives CDR1 SGHAT, CDR2 FQNNGV. The CDR3 sequence is 14 residues long.

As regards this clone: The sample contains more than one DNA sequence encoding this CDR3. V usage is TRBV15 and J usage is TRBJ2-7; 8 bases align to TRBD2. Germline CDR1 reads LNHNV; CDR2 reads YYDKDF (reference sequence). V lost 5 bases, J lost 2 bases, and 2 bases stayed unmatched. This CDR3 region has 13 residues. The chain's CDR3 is CATSGGLAYEQYF. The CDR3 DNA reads TGTGCCACCAGCGGGGGACTAGCCTACGAGCAGTACTTC.

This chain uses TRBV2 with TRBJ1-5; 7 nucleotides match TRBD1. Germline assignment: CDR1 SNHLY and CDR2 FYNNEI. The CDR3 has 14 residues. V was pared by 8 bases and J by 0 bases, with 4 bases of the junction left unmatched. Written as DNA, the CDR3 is TGTGCCAGCGGGGGACAGTATAGCAATCAGCCCCAGCATTTT. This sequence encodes CASGGQYSNQPQHF.

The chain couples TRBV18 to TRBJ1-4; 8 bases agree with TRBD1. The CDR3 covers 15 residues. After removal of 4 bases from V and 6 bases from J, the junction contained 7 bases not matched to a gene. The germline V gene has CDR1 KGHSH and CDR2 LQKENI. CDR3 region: CASSRQGAADEKLFF. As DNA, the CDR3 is TGTGCCAGCTCACGGCAGGGGGCCGCAGATGAAAAACTGTTTTTT.

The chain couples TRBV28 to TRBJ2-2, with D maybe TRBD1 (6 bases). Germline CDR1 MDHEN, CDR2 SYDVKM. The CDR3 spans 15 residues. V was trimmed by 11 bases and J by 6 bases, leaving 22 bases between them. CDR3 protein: CAGSSGQINAGELFF. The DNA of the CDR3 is TGTGCCGGAAGCTCGGGACAAATTAACGCCGGGGAGCTGTTTTTT.

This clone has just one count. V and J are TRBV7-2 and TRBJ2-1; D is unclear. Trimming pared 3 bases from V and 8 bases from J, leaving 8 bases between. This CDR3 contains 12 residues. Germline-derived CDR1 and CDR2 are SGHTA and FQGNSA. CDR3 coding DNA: TGTGCCAGCAGCTTCCTTAGGTATGAGCAGTTCTTC. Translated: CASSFLRYEQFF. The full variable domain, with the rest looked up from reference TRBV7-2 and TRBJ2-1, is GAGVSQSPSNKVTEKGKDVELRCDPISGHTALYWYRQSLGQGLEFLIYFQGNSAPDKSGLPSDRFSAERTGGSVSTLTIQRTQQEDSAVYLCASSFLRYEQFFGPGTRLTVL.

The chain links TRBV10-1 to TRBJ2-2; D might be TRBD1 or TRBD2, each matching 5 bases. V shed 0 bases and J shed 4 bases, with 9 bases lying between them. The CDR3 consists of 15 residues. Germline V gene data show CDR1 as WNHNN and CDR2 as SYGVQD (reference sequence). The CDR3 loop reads CASSESGDFTGELFF. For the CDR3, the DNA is TGCGCCAGCAGTGAGTCGGGGGATTTCACCGGGGAGCTGTTTTTT.

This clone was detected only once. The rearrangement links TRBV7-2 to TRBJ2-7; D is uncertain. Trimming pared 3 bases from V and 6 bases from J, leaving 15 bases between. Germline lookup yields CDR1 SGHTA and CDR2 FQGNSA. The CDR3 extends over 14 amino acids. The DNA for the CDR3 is TGTGCCAGCAGCTTCGAGGCGGTGGCCGGCGAGCAGTACTTC. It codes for CASSFEAVAGEQYF.

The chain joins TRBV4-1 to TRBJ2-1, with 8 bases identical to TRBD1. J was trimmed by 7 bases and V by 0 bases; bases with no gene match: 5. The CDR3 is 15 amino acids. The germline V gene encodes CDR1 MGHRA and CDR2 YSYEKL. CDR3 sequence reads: CASSQDGTGGNEQFF. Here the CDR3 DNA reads TGCGCCAGCAGCCAAGATGGTACAGGGGGGAATGAGCAGTTCTTC.

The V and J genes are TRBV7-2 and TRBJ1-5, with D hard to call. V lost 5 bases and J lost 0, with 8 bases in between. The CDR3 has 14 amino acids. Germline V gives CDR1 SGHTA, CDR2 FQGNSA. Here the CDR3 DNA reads TGTGCCAGCAGCCCAGACGGTAGCAATCAGCCCCAGCATTTT. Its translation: CASSPDGSNQPQHF.

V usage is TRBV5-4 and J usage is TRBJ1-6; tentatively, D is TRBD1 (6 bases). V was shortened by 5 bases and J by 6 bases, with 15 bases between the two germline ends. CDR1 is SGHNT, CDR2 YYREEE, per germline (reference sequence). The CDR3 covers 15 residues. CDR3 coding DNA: TGTGCCAGCAGACAACAGGGCACAAGTAATTCACCCCTCCACTTT. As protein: CASRQQGTSNSPLHF.

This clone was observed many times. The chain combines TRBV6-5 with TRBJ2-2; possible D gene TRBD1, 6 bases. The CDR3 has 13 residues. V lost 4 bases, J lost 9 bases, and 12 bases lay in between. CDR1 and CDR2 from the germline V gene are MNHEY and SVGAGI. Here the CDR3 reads CASSSRTERELFF. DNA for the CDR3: TGTGCCAGCAGTTCGAGGACAGAGAGGGAGCTGTTTTTT.

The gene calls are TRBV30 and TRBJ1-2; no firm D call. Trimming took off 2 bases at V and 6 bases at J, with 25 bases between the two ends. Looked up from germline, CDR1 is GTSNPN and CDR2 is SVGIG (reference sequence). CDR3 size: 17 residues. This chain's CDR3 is CAWSPYETWRAPHGYTF. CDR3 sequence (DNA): TGTGCCTGGAGTCCATACGAGACGTGGCGGGCTCCGCATGGCTACACCTTC.

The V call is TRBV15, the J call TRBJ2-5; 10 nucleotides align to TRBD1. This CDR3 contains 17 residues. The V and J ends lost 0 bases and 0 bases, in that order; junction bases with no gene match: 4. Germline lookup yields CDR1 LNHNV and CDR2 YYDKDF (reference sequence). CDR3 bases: TGTGCCACCAGCAGAGACGACAGGGGGCGCAACCAAGAGACCCAGTACTTC. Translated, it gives CATSRDDRGRNQETQYF.

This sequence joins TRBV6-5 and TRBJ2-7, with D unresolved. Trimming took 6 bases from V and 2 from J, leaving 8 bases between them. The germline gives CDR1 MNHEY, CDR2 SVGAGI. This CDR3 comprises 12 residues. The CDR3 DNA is TGTGCCAGCAGCCCCAGCCCCTACGAGCAGTACTTC. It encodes CASSPSPYEQYF.

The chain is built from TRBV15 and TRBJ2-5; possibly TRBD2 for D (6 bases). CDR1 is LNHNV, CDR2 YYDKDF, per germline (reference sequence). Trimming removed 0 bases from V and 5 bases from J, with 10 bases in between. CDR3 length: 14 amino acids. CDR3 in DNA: TGTGCCACCAGCAGAGATAAAGGAGGGGAGACCCAGTACTTC. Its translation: CATSRDKGGETQYF.

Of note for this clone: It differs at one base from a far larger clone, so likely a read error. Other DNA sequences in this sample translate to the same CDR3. CDR3 in DNA: TGTGCCAGCAGCTTAGCAAGCGGGGGTTTCTCCGGAAACACCATATATTTT. Amino acids: CASSLASGGFSGNTIYF. V usage is TRBV7-2 and J usage is TRBJ1-3; possible D gene TRBD1, 5 bases. CDR1 and CDR2 from the germline V gene are SGHTA and FQGNSA. Trimming shortened V by 0 bases and J by 4 bases, and 16 bases separated the two germline ends. This CDR3 region has 17 residues. Full variable domain (remainder filled in from reference TRBV7-2 and TRBJ1-3): GAGVSQSPSNKVTEKGKDVELRCDPISGHTALYWYRQSLGQGLEFLIYFQGNSAPDKSGLPSDRFSAERTGGSVSTLTIQRTQQEDSAVYLCASSLASGGFSGNTIYFGEGSWLTVV.

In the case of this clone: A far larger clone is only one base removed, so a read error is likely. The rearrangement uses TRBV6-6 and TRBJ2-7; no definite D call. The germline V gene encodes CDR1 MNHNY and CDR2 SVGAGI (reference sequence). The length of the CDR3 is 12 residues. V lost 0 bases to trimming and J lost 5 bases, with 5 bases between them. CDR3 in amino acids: CASSYSADEQYF. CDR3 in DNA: TGTGCCAGCAGTTACTCGGCGGACGAGCAGTACTTC.

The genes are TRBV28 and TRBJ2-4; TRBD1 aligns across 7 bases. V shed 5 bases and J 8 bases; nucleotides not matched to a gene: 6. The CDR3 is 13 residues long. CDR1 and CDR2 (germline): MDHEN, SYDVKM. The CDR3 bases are TGTGCCAGCAGTCTCGACAGGGTAGACATTCAGTACTTC. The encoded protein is CASSLDRVDIQYF. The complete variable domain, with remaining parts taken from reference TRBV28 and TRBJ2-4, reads DVKVTQSSRYLVKRTGEKVFLECVQDMDHENMFWYRQDPGLGLRLIYFSYDVKMKEKGDIPEGYSVSREKKERFSLILESASTNQTSMYLCASSLDRVDIQYFGAGTRLSVL.

The DNA for the CDR3 is TGTGCCAGCAGTGTCAGGGGGTATGGCTACACCTTC. It codes for CASSVRGYGYTF. The V gene is TRBV28, the J gene TRBJ1-2; 7 positions match TRBD1. With 5 bases clipped from V and 5 bases from J, the junction kept 2 bases outside the gene matches. The CDR3 contains 12 residues. Looked up from germline, CDR1 is MDHEN and CDR2 is SYDVKM.

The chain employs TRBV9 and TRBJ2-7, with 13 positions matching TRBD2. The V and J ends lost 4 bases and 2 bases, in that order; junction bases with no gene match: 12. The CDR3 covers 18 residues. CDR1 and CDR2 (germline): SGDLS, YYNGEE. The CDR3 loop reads CASSLGAGLAGETYEQYF. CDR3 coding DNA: TGTGCCAGCAGCCTTGGGGCCGGACTAGCGGGAGAAACCTACGAGCAGTACTTC. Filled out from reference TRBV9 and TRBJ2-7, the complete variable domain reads DSGVTQTPKHLITATGQRVTLRCSPRSGDLSVYWYQQSLDQGLQFLIQYYNGEERAKGNILERFSAQQFPDLHSELNLSSLELGDSALYFCASSLGAGLAGETYEQYFGPGTRLTVT.

CDR3 nucleotide sequence: TGTGCCAGCTCACTGAGACAGGGGACGAGCACCGGGGAGCTGTTTTTT. It codes for CASSLRQGTSTGELFF. The chain recombines TRBV18 with TRBJ2-2, with 8 bases identical to TRBD1. Germline assignment: CDR1 KGHSH and CDR2 LQKENI. This CDR3 spans 16 amino acids. V shed 4 bases and J 4 bases; nucleotides not matched to a gene: 8.

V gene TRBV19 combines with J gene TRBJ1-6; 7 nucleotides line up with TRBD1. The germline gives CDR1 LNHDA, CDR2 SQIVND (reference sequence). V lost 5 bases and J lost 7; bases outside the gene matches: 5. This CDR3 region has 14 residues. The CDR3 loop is CASSPGTVNSPLHF. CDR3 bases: TGTGCCAGTAGTCCCGGGACAGTGAATTCACCCCTCCACTTT.

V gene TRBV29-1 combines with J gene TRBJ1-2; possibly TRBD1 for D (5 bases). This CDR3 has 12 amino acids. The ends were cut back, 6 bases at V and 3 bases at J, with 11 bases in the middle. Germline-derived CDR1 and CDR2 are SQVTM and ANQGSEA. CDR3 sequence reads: CSVTGTHYGYTF. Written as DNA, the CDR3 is TGCAGCGTCACCGGGACCCACTATGGCTACACCTTC. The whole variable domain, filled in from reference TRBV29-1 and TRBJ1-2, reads SAVISQKPSRDICQRGTSLTIQCQVDSQVTMMFWYRQQPGQSLTLIATANQGSEATYESGFVIDKFPISRPNLTFSTLTVSNMSPEDSSIYLCSVTGTHYGYTFGSGTRLTVV.

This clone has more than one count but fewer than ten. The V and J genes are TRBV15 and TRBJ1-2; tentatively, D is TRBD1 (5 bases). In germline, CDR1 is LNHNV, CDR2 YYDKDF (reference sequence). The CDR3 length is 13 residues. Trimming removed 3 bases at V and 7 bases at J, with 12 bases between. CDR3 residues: CATSRAPGGGYTF. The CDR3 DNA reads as TGTGCCACCAGCAGGGCGCCTGGGGGTGGCTACACCTTC.